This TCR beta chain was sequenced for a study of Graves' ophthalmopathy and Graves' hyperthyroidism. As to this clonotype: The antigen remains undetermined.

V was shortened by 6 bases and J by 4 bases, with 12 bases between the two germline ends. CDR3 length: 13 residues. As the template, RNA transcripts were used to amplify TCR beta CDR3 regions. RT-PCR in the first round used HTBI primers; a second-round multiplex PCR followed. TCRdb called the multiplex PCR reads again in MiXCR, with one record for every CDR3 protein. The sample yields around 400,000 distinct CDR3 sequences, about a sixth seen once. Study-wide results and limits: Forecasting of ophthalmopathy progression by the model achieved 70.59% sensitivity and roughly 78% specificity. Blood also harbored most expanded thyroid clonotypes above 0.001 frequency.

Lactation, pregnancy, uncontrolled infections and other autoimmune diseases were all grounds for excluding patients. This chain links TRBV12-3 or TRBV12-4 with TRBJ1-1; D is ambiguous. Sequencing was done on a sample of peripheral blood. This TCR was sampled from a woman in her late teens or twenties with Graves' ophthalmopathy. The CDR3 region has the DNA TGTGCCAGCAGAACAAGGCCGGCCACTGAAGCTTTCTTT. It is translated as CASRTRPATEAFF.